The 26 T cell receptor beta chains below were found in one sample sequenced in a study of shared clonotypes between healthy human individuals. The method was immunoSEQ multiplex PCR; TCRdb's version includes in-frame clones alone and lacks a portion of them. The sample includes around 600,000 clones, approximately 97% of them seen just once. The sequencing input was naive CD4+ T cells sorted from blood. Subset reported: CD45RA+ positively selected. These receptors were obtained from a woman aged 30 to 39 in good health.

CDR3 in amino acids: CASSLESTTGNEAFF. The DNA of the CDR3 is TGTGCCAGCAGCTTAGAGTCTACGACAGGGAATGAAGCTTTCTTT. V gene TRBV7-2 combines with J gene TRBJ1-1; 7 nucleotides align to TRBD1. This CDR3 is built from 15 residues. The junction had 9 bases not matched to a gene; V was cut back by 1 base and J by 7 bases. Per the germline V gene, CDR1 is SGHTA and CDR2 is FQGNSA.

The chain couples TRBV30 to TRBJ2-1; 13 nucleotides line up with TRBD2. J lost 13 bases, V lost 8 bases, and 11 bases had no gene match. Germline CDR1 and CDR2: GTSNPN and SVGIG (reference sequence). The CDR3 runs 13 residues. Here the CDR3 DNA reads TGTGCCCGCCGACTAGCGGGAGGCCTAAGACAGTTCTTC. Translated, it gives CARRLAGGLRQFF.

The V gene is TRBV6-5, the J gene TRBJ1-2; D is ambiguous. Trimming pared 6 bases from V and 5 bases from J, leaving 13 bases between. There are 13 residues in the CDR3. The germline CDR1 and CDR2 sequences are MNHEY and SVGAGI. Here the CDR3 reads CASREALSYGYTF. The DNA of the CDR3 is TGTGCCAGCAGAGAGGCCCTGAGTTATGGCTACACCTTC.

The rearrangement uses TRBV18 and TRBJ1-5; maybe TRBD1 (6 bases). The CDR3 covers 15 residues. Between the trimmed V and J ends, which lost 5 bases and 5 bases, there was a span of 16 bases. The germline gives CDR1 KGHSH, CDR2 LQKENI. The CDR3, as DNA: TGTGCCAGCTCAAAGGACAGACAGACTCATCAGCCCCAGCATTTT. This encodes CASSKDRQTHQPQHF.

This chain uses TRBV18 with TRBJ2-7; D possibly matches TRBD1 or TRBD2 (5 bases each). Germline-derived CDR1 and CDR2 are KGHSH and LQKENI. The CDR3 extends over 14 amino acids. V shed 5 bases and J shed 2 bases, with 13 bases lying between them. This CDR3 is CASSADWGPYEQYF. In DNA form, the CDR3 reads TGTGCCAGCTCAGCCGACTGGGGACCCTACGAGCAGTACTTC.

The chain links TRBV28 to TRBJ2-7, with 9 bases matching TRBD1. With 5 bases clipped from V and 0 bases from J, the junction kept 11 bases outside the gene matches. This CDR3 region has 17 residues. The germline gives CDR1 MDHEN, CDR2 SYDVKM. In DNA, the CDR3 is TGTGCCAGCAGTGCCCCACAGGGGGCGGGTAGCTCCTACGAGCAGTACTTC. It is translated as CASSAPQGAGSSYEQYF.

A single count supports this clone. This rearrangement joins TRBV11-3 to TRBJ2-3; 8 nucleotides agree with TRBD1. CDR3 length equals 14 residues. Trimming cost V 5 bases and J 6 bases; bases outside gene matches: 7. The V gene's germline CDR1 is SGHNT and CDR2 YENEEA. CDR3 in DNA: TGTGCCAGCAGCACCCGACAGGGGCAGGATACGCAGTATTTT. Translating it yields CASSTRQGQDTQYF. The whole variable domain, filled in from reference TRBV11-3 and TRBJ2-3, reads EAGVVQSPRYKIIEKKQPVAFWCNPISGHNTLYWYLQNLGQGPELLIRYENEEAVDDSQLPKDRFSAERLKGVDSTLKIQPAELGDSAVYLCASSTRQGQDTQYFGPGTRLTVL.

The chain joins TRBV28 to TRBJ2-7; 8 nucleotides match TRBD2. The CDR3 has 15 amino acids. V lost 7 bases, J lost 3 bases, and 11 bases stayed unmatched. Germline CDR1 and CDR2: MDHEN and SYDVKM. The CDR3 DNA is TGTGCCAGCACGAGCGGGAGCCAACTCTTCTACGAGCAGTACTTC. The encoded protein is CASTSGSQLFYEQYF.

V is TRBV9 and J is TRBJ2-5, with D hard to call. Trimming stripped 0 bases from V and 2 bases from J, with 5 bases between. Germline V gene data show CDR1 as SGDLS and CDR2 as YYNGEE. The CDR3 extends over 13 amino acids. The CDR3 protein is CASSVVDQETQYF. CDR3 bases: TGTGCCAGCAGCGTAGTTGATCAAGAGACCCAGTACTTC.

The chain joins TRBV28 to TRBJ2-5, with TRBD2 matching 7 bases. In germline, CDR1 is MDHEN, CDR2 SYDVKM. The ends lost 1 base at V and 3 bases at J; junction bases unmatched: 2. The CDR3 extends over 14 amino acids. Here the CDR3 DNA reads TGTGCCAGCAGTTTATTTCTAGCGGAAGAGACCCAGTACTTC. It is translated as CASSLFLAEETQYF.

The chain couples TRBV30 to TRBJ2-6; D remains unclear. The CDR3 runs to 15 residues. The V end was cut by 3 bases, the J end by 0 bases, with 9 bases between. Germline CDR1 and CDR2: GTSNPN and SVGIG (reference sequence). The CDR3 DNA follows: TGTGCCTGGAGCCTTGCCCACTCTGGGGCCAACGTCCTGACTTTC. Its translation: CAWSLAHSGANVLTF.

CDR3 coding DNA: TGTGCCAGTAGTATAGGCCTCCGGGACGCCGGGCAGCAGTTCTTC. This encodes CASSIGLRDAGQQFF. V and J are TRBV19 and TRBJ2-1, with D perhaps given as TRBD1 or TRBD2 (5 bases each). The CDR3 is 15 amino acids. Germline V lookup: CDR1 LNHDA, CDR2 SQIVND (reference sequence). Trimming took 1 base from V and 11 from J, leaving 18 bases between them.

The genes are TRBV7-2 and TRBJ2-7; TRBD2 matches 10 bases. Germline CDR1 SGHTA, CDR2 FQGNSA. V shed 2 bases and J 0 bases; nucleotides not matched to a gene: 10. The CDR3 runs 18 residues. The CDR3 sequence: CASSLKGSSGSFSYEQYF. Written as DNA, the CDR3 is TGTGCCAGCAGCTTAAAGGGGTCTAGCGGGAGCTTCTCCTACGAGCAGTACTTC.

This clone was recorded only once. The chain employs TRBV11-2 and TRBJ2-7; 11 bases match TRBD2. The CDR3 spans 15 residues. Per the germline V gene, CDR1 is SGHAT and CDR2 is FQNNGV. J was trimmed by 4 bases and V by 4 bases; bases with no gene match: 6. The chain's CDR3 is CASSWGLAEGYEQYF. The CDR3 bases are TGTGCCAGCAGCTGGGGACTAGCGGAGGGGTACGAGCAGTACTTC.

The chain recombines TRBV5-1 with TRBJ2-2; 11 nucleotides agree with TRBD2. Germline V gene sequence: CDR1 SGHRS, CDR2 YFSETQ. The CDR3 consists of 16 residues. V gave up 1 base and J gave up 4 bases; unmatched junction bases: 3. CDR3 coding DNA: TGCGCCAGCAGCTTGCTAGCGGGAGGTTCCACCGGGGAGCTGTTTTTT. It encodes CASSLLAGGSTGELFF.

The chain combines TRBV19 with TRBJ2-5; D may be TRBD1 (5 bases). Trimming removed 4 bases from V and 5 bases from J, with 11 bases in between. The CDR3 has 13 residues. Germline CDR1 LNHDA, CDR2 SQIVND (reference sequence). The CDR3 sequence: CASSSQGRETQYF. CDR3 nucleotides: TGTGCCAGTAGTAGCCAGGGTCGGGAGACCCAGTACTTC.

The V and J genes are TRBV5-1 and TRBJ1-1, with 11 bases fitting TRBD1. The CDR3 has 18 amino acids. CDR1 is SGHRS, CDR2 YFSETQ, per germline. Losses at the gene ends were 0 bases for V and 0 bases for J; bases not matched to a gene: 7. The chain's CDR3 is CASSLASRDRGLNTEAFF. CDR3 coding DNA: TGCGCCAGCAGCTTGGCCTCCCGGGACAGGGGGTTGAACACTGAAGCTTTCTTT.

CDR3 in DNA: TGTGCCAGCAGGAACGGGTGGCGGGAAGTTTTAAATGAGCAGTTCTTC. Encoded protein: CASRNGWREVLNEQFF. The rearrangement uses TRBV21-1 and TRBJ2-1; TRBD2, the D gene given by the table, was not confirmed from the DNA. TRBV21-1 constitutes a pseudogene. The CDR3 totals 16 residues.

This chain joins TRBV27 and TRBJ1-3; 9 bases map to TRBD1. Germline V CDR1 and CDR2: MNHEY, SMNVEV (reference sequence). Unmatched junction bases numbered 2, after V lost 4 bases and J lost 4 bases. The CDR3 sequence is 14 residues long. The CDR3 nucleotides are TGTGCCAGCAGTTCGACAGGGGGAGGAAACACCATATATTTT. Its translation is CASSSTGGGNTIYF.

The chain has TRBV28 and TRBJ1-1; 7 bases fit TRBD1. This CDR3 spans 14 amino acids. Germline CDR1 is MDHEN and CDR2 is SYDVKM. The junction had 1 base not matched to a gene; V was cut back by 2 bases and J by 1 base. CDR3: CASSLGTENTEAFF. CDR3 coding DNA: TGTGCCAGCAGTTTAGGGACAGAGAACACTGAAGCTTTCTTT. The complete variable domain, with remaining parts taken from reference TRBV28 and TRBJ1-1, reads DVKVTQSSRYLVKRTGEKVFLECVQDMDHENMFWYRQDPGLGLRLIYFSYDVKMKEKGDIPEGYSVSREKKERFSLILESASTNQTSMYLCASSLGTENTEAFFGQGTRLTVV.

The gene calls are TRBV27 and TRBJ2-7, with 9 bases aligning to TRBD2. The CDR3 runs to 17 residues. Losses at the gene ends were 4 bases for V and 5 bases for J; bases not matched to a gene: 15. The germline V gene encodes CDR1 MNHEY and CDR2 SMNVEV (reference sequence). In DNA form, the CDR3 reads TGTGCCAGCAGTTACCTTAGCGGGAGCCTCTATATGGACGAGCAGTACTTC. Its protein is CASSYLSGSLYMDEQYF.

The CDR3 DNA reads as TGCAGTGGGATCGGGGAGACCCAGTACTTC. Amino acid sequence: CSGIGETQYF. This chain uses TRBV20-1 with TRBJ2-5; D uncertain. Trimming cost V 7 bases and J 5 bases, with 8 bases left between them. Germline lookup yields CDR1 DFQATT and CDR2 SNEGSKA (reference sequence). This CDR3 comprises 10 residues.

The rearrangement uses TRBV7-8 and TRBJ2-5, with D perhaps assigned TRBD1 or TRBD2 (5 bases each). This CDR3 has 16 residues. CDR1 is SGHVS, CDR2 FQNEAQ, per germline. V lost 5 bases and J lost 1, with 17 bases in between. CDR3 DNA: TGTGCCAGCAGCCCGGGGCGAGACAGTATCCAAGAGACCCAGTACTTC. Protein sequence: CASSPGRDSIQETQYF.

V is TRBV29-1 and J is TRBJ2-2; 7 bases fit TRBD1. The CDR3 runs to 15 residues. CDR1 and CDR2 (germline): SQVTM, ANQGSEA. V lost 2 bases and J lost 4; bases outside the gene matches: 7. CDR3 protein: CSVETRGSGTGELFF. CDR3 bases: TGCAGCGTTGAAACCAGGGGGTCGGGCACCGGGGAGCTGTTTTTT.

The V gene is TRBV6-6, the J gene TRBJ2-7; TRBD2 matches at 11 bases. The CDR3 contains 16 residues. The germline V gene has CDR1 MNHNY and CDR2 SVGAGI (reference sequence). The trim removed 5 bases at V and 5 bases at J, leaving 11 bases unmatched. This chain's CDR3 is CASSNSGRVNLHEQYF. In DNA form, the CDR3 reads TGTGCCAGCAGTAATAGCGGGAGGGTAAATTTGCACGAGCAGTACTTC.

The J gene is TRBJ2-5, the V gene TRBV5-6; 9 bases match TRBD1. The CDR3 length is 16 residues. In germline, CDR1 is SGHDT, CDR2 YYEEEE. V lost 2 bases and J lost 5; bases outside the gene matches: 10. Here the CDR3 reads CASSFGTGLRGETQYF. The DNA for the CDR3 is TGTGCCAGCAGCTTTGGGACAGGGCTCCGCGGGGAGACCCAGTACTTC.